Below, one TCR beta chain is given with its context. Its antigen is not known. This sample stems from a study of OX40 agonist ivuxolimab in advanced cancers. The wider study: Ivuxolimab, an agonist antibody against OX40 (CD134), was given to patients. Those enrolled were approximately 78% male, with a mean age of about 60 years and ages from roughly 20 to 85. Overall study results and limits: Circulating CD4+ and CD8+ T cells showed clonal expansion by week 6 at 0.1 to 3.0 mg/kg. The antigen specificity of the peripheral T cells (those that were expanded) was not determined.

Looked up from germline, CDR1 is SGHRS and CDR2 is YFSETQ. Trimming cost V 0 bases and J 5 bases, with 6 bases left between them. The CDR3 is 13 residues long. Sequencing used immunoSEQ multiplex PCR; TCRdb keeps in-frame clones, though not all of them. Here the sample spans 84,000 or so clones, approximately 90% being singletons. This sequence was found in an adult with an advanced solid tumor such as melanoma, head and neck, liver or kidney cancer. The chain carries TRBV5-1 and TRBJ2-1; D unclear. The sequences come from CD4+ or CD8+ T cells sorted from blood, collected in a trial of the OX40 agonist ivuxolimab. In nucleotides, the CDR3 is TGCGCCAGCAGCTTGGCAGCTGACAATGAGCAGTTCTTC. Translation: CASSLAADNEQFF.